This TCR beta chain was obtained from a study of patients and donors after allogeneic stem cell transplantation. Using its own MiXCR run on the RT-PCR reads, TCRdb lists one record per CDR3 protein. The table lists 70,000 to 100,000 distinct CDR3 sequences, roughly 5.1% of them singletons, with 2.6% in the top ten. This clonotype was seen only a few times. Germline CDR1 reads SGDLS; CDR2 reads YYNGEE. The CDR3 has 15 amino acids. Losses at the gene ends were 4 bases for V and 6 bases for J; bases not matched to a gene: 9. Sequenced material: blood, either unsorted or a sorted T cell fraction (not recorded which). The TCR comes from a human donor who was either an allogeneic HSCT recipient or a stem cell or donor lymphocyte infusion donor (not recorded which). It is not recorded whose cells these are; they may come from a transplant donor. V usage is TRBV9 and J usage is TRBJ1-4, with 7 positions matching TRBD1. Here the CDR3 reads CASSPRQGGYEKLFF. CDR3 DNA sequence: TGTGCCAGCAGCCCCCGGCAGGGGGGTTATGAAAAACTGTTTTTT.